Presented here are 29 T cell receptor beta chains from one specimen sequenced in a study of blood T cell repertoires in COVID-19. Assay used: immunoSEQ multiplex PCR; TCRdb lists only in-frame clones, some missing. The sample shows about 140,000 clones, roughly four fifths of them seen only once. The source material was peripheral blood. The receptors originated from a woman older than 75 with acute or convalescent COVID-19.

The chain combines TRBV3-1 (or the pseudogene TRBV3-2) with TRBJ2-5, with a possible D match to TRBD2 (6 bases). V shed 6 bases and J shed 5 bases, with 22 bases lying between them. The length of the CDR3 is 16 residues. Germline loops: CDR1 LGHDT, CDR2 YNNKEL (reference sequence). Written as DNA, the CDR3 is TGTGCCAGCAGTCTCCTTGAGTTGCTAGGAGGGGAGACCCAGTACTTC. It yields the protein CASSLLELLGGETQYF.

The chain is built from TRBV27 and TRBJ2-1; 8 nucleotides align to TRBD2. The CDR3 runs to 18 residues. With V trimmed by 5 bases and J by 0 bases, 12 bases remained unmatched. In germline, CDR1 is MNHEY, CDR2 SMNVEV (reference sequence). This CDR3 reads CASSPLGGSGVSYNEQFF. The CDR3 DNA reads TGTGCCAGCAGTCCCTTGGGGGGTAGCGGGGTCTCCTACAATGAGCAGTTCTTC.

The chain employs TRBV2 and TRBJ1-2; TRBD1 is a possible D gene (6 bases). V was pared by 6 bases and J by 8 bases, with 22 bases between. This CDR3 is built from 15 residues. The germline V gene encodes CDR1 SNHLY and CDR2 FYNNEI. DNA for the CDR3: TGTGCCAGCAGCGTAGACTATGCGGGGGCTGGAGGCTACACCTTC. It translates to CASSVDYAGAGGYTF.

The V gene is TRBV3-1 (or the pseudogene TRBV3-2), the J gene TRBJ1-2; tentative D call: TRBD1 (5 bases). Germline V gene data show CDR1 as LGHDT and CDR2 as YNNKEL (reference sequence). V was shortened by 6 bases and J by 0 bases, with 8 bases between the two germline ends. This CDR3 has 13 amino acids. Here the CDR3 DNA reads TGTGCCAGCAGTGCGGGGGCTAACTATGGCTACACCTTC. It yields the protein CASSAGANYGYTF.

The chain uses TRBV4-1 and TRBJ2-3, with 10 bases aligning to TRBD2. This CDR3 has 18 amino acids. The germline CDR1 and CDR2 sequences are MGHRA and YSYEKL. V shed 2 bases, J shed 0 bases, and the junction held 8 bases outside the gene matches. The CDR3 DNA reads as TGCGCCAGCAGCCAACCGCTGCTAGCGGGAGCTAGCACAGATACGCAGTATTTT. Amino acid sequence: CASSQPLLAGASTDTQYF.

This clone came up once. The chain is built from TRBV27 and TRBJ2-1; D is perhaps TRBD1 (6 bases). Trimming took 5 bases from V and 4 from J, leaving 21 bases between them. Looked up from germline, CDR1 is MNHEY and CDR2 is SMNVEV (reference sequence). The CDR3 has 17 amino acids. The CDR3 DNA follows: TGTGCCAGCAGTCCCCTCCCGCCGGGACATACATACAATGAGCAGTTCTTC. Translating it yields CASSPLPPGHTYNEQFF.

The CDR3 DNA reads TGTGCCAGCAGCCAAGATCGGGGGGCCCGCACAGATACGCAGTATTTT. The encoded protein is CASSQDRGARTDTQYF. The chain joins TRBV4-2 to TRBJ2-3; possible D gene TRBD2, 7 bases. Per germline, CDR1 LGHNA and CDR2 YNFKEQ. The CDR3 is 16 residues long. Trimming cost V 0 bases and J 1 base, with 11 bases left between them.

This clone was counted only a few times. This rearrangement joins TRBV2 to TRBJ1-3; 7 bases map to TRBD1. After removal of 6 bases from V and 0 bases from J, the junction contained 8 bases not matched to a gene. Germline CDR1 reads SNHLY; CDR2 reads FYNNEI. CDR3 size: 16 residues. Written as DNA, the CDR3 is TGTGCCAGCAGGGGTCGGACAGGCCTCTCTGGAAACACCATATATTTT. Translated, it gives CASRGRTGLSGNTIYF.

CDR3 nucleotide sequence: TGCGCCAGCAGCCAAGGGCTCGTCGGGCGGGACAGGCCATACAATGAGCAGTTCTTC. Encoded protein: CASSQGLVGRDRPYNEQFF. The chain employs TRBV4-1 and TRBJ2-1; TRBD1 matches at 8 bases. V lost 1 base, J lost 4 bases, and 15 bases stayed unmatched. Germline CDR1 reads MGHRA; CDR2 reads YSYEKL. The CDR3 contains 19 residues.

This clone has just a few counts. CDR3: CASSLEGDTSEAFF. The CDR3 nucleotides read TGTGCCAGCAGCTTAGAGGGGGACACGTCCGAAGCTTTCTTT. This chain joins TRBV7-2 and TRBJ1-1; TRBD1 is a possible D gene (6 bases). Germline V lookup: CDR1 SGHTA, CDR2 FQGNSA. Trimming stripped 1 base from V and 8 bases from J, with 14 bases between. This CDR3 contains 14 residues. Filled out from reference TRBV7-2 and TRBJ1-1, the complete variable domain reads GAGVSQSPSNKVTEKGKDVELRCDPISGHTALYWYRQSLGQGLEFLIYFQGNSAPDKSGLPSDRFSAERTGGSVSTLTIQRTQQEDSAVYLCASSLEGDTSEAFFGQGTRLTVV.

The chain is built from TRBV7-9 and TRBJ2-2, with TRBD1 matching 10 bases. The CDR3 covers 16 residues. The junction had 12 bases not matched to a gene; V was cut back by 10 bases and J by 4 bases. The germline CDR1 and CDR2 sequences are SEHNR and FQNEAQ (reference sequence). The CDR3 reads CAIGTGANSGTGELFF. CDR3 in DNA: TGTGCCATCGGGACAGGGGCCAATTCGGGCACCGGGGAGCTGTTTTTT.

V and J are TRBV12-3 or TRBV12-4 and TRBJ1-2; the D is unclear. The CDR3 loop spans 12 amino acids. V was clipped by 6 bases and J by 8 bases, with 13 bases between them. CDR3 loop: CASRASGFGYTF. The CDR3 bases are TGTGCCAGCAGGGCGTCGGGTTTCGGCTACACCTTC.

This chain connects TRBV4-2 to TRBJ2-1; 14 bases match TRBD2. Germline CDR1 is LGHNA and CDR2 is YNFKEQ. After removal of 4 bases from V and 9 bases from J, the junction contained 8 bases not matched to a gene. There are 16 residues in the CDR3. The CDR3 bases are TGTGCCAGCAGCCCGACCGGGACTAGCGGGAGAGGTGAGCAGTTCTTC. Protein product: CASSPTGTSGRGEQFF.

The chain couples TRBV21-1 to TRBJ2-7; TRBD1 reflects the table's D call only, with no check against the DNA. TRBV21-1 is listed as a pseudogene. This CDR3 contains 15 residues. The CDR3 DNA reads TGTGCCAGCAGCACGCAGACAGGGGCAGCCTACGAGCAGTACTTC. This translates into CASSTQTGAAYEQYF.

V is TRBV7-8 and J is TRBJ2-1; 9 bases map to TRBD1. From germline, CDR1 is SGHVS and CDR2 FQNEAQ. This CDR3 region has 15 residues. The ends lost 5 bases at V and 4 bases at J; junction bases unmatched: 6. Written as DNA, the CDR3 is TGTGCCAGCAGCCGAACCGGGACAGGGTACAATGAGCAGTTCTTC. Amino acid sequence: CASSRTGTGYNEQFF. Filled out from reference TRBV7-8 and TRBJ2-1, the complete variable domain reads GAGVSQSPRYKVAKRGQDVALRCDPISGHVSLFWYQQALGQGPEFLTYFQNEAQLDKSGLPSDRFFAERPEGSVSTLKIQRTQQEDSAVYLCASSRTGTGYNEQFFGPGTRLTVL.

The chain couples TRBV18 to TRBJ1-5, with D possibly being TRBD1 (6 bases). V lost 2 bases and J lost 4, with 9 bases in between. The CDR3 length is 14 residues. Germline lookup yields CDR1 KGHSH and CDR2 LQKENI. The CDR3 region is CASSPIQGNQPQHF. In DNA form, the CDR3 reads TGTGCCAGCTCACCAATACAGGGAAATCAGCCCCAGCATTTT.

The chain employs TRBV9 and TRBJ2-2; D remains ambiguous. This CDR3 spans 13 amino acids. Germline V gene lookup returns CDR1 SGDLS and CDR2 YYNGEE. V was trimmed by 0 bases and J by 3 bases, leaving 3 bases between them. The CDR3: CASSVAYTGELFF. The CDR3 DNA sequence: TGTGCCAGCAGCGTAGCTTACACCGGGGAGCTGTTTTTT.

The J gene is TRBJ1-6, the V gene TRBV12-5, with D perhaps matching TRBD1 (6 bases). The germline V gene has CDR1 LGHNT and CDR2 FRNRAP. Trimming stripped 2 bases from V and 8 bases from J, with 16 bases between. The CDR3 is 16 amino acids. The CDR3 DNA is TGTGCTAGTGGTTTGCCGGGACACGACCGTGATTCACCCCTCCACTTT. Its protein product is CASGLPGHDRDSPLHF.

The rearrangement uses TRBV5-1 and TRBJ2-1, with a possible D match to TRBD2 (6 bases). The germline V and J ends were trimmed by 1 base and 8 bases, with 16 bases remaining between them. This CDR3 has 15 residues. Germline V gene lookup returns CDR1 SGHRS and CDR2 YFSETQ. As DNA, the CDR3 is TGCGCCAGCAGCTTGCGGCTGGAACGGGGGTATGAGCAGTTCTTC. Its protein is CASSLRLERGYEQFF.

V usage is TRBV7-2 and J usage is TRBJ1-5; D gene uncertain. The CDR3 length is 13 residues. Trimming took 4 bases from V and 0 from J, leaving 4 bases between them. Germline V gene sequence: CDR1 SGHTA, CDR2 FQGNSA. The CDR3 sequence: CASSSISNQPQHF. The CDR3 DNA reads as TGTGCCAGCAGCTCCATTAGCAATCAGCCCCAGCATTTT.

The rearrangement joins TRBV6-2 or TRBV6-3 to TRBJ2-7, with TRBD2 identical over 7 bases. Losses at the gene ends were 4 bases for V and 0 bases for J; bases not matched to a gene: 9. The CDR3 loop spans 16 amino acids. Germline V CDR1 and CDR2: MNHEY, SVGEGT. The chain's CDR3 is CASSSLASGISYEQYF. In DNA form, the CDR3 reads TGTGCCAGCAGTTCGCTAGCTAGCGGAATCTCCTACGAGCAGTACTTC.

The chain combines TRBV5-8 with TRBJ2-1; 9 bases line up with TRBD2. The CDR3 is 15 residues long. Germline trimming cut 0 bases from V and 6 bases from J; bases unmatched to any gene: 4. The germline V gene has CDR1 SGHTS and CDR2 YDEGEE. In DNA form, the CDR3 reads TGTGCCAGCAGCTTGGTCGCGGGGGGGATCAATGAGCAGTTCTTC. Protein: CASSLVAGGINEQFF.

The V and J genes are TRBV29-1 and TRBJ1-1, with 7 bases fitting TRBD1. Germline V gene data show CDR1 as SQVTM and CDR2 as ANQGSEA. Germline trimming cut 7 bases from V and 10 bases from J; bases unmatched to any gene: 9. CDR3 length equals 11 residues. The CDR3 coding sequence is TGCAGCGCTGGGACAGTAACGGCAGCTTTCTTT. This translates into CSAGTVTAAFF.

This clone was found a few times. The V call is TRBV19, the J call TRBJ1-1; D uncertain. Trimming stripped 9 bases from V and 2 bases from J, with 16 bases between. Germline V CDR1 and CDR2: LNHDA, SQIVND (reference sequence). There are 14 residues in the CDR3. The DNA for the CDR3 is TGTGCCAGCCTACGAGTCCCCTATAACACTGAAGCTTTCTTT. This translates into CASLRVPYNTEAFF.

The genes are TRBV7-2 and TRBJ1-4, with TRBD1 as a possible D gene (6 bases). The V end was cut by 6 bases, the J end by 5 bases, with 13 bases between. The V gene's germline CDR1 is SGHTA and CDR2 FQGNSA. CDR3 length equals 14 residues. The CDR3 reads CASSQRQGNEKLFF. As DNA, the CDR3 is TGTGCCAGCAGTCAAAGGCAGGGGAATGAAAAACTGTTTTTT.

The chain recombines TRBV20-1 with TRBJ1-2, with D possibly TRBD1 on 6 matching bases. This CDR3 region has 13 residues. The V end was cut by 3 bases, the J end by 6 bases, with 14 bases between. CDR1 and CDR2 from the germline V gene are DFQATT and SNEGSKA (reference sequence). The CDR3 loop reads CSASNRVEDGYTF. In DNA, the CDR3 is TGCAGTGCTAGTAACAGGGTCGAGGATGGCTACACCTTC.

This rearrangement joins TRBV15 to TRBJ2-1, with 10 nucleotides matching TRBD1. The V gene's germline CDR1 is LNHNV and CDR2 YYDKDF (reference sequence). V trimming: 8 bases; J trimming: 8 bases; junction bases outside the gene matches: 9. This CDR3 is built from 14 residues. CDR3: CATETATGGDEQFF. Here the CDR3 DNA reads TGTGCCACCGAAACCGCGACAGGGGGCGATGAGCAGTTCTTC.

Of note for this clone: Its ends do not fully match the called genes, so a read error is possible. V usage is TRBV6-6 and J usage is TRBJ2-7; 8 nucleotides agree with TRBD2. Germline CDR1 reads MNHNY; CDR2 reads SVGAGI (reference sequence). This CDR3 has 13 residues. In DNA form, the CDR3 reads TGTGCCAGCAGGCGGACTAGCTCCAACGAGCAGTACTTC. Encoded protein: CASRRTSSNEQYF.

The chain carries TRBV19 and TRBJ2-2, with TRBD1 matching 7 bases. J lost 3 bases, V lost 5 bases, and 6 bases had no gene match. The CDR3 is 15 residues long. Looked up from germline, CDR1 is LNHDA and CDR2 is SQIVND (reference sequence). CDR3 coding DNA: TGTGCCAGTAGTGTGGGACAGCCCGACACCGGGGAGCTGTTTTTT. Its protein is CASSVGQPDTGELFF.